Presented here are 2 T cell receptor beta chains from one specimen sequenced in a study of cytomegalovirus exposure and HLA in healthy donors. Clones were sequenced by immunoSEQ multiplex PCR, and TCRdb holds only the in-frame ones, with some missing. The table shows tens of thousands of clones, with approximately 89% occurring only once. The sequencing input was PBMCs. The receptors derive from a woman aged 18-35 years in good health and CMV-seropositive.

The rearrangement joins TRBV25-1 to TRBJ2-5, with D perhaps TRBD1 (5 bases). The CDR3 runs 14 residues. The V gene lost 3 bases and the J gene lost 2 bases, with 10 bases spanning the gap. CDR1 and CDR2 (germline): MGHDK, SYGVNS. The DNA for the CDR3 is TGTGCCAGCAGTGAGATGACAGTACAAGAGACCCAGTACTTC. Translating gives CASSEMTVQETQYF.

The chain combines TRBV19 with TRBJ1-1; 7 bases fit TRBD1. The CDR3 has 14 residues. Germline V gives CDR1 LNHDA, CDR2 SQIVND (reference sequence). J was trimmed by 2 bases and V by 7 bases; bases with no gene match: 7. CDR3 coding DNA: TGTGCCAGTAAAACCGGGACAGCTAACACTGAAGCTTTCTTT. Translating gives CASKTGTANTEAFF.